The clone carrying this T cell receptor (beta chain) was seen repeatedly, ten times or more. Its antigen is not identified. TCRdb recomputed calls from the RACE reads with MiXCR, one row per CDR3 protein. The data contain about 140,000 distinct CDR3 sequences, around 11% of them seen just once; the ten biggest clones take up 1.3% to 1.5%. Specified time point: patch test 2, 6 weeks after DPC sensitization. Specified treatment: therapeutic diphenylcyclopropenone sensitization with weekly scalp DPC. The sample belongs to a study of human T cells and chemical hapten exposure. Study-wide findings and caveats: Healthy people's immune response may differ from that of the donors, who had alopecia.

This receptor was taken from a woman aged 45 to 65 with alopecia areata. Some clones in this sample may be carry-over from other donors' samples. This specimen was whole blood, taken in connection with sensitization to the hapten diphenylcyclopropenone (DPC).

CDR3 coding DNA: TGTGCCAGCAGCTCCAACCGGGCTAGCGGGAGTGGTGAGCAGTTCTTC. It encodes CASSSNRASGSGEQFF. The V gene is TRBV7-6, the J gene TRBJ2-1, with 10 bases aligning to TRBD2. The length of the CDR3 is 16 residues. V was pared by 4 bases and J by 9 bases, with 12 bases of the junction left unmatched. Germline CDR1 SGHVS, CDR2 FNYEAQ.